The 28 T cell receptor beta chains below were found in one sample sequenced in a study of T cells in Graves' hyperthyroidism and ophthalmopathy. From RNA transcripts, TCR beta CDR3 regions were amplified. HTBI primers were employed in a first-round RT-PCR of the TCR CDR3. Each CDR3 protein gets one entry after TCRdb re-called the multiplex PCR reads with MiXCR. The table includes approximately 430,000 distinct CDR3 sequences, about 15% detected once. The sequencing input was blood. The source is a man in his late teens or twenties with Graves' ophthalmopathy.

This clonotype was detected ten times or more. The chain is built from TRBV5-1 and TRBJ2-3, with TRBD2 matching 10 bases. CDR1 SGHRS and CDR2 YFSETQ come from the germline V gene. The length of the CDR3 is 17 residues. After removal of 6 bases from V and 3 bases from J, the junction contained 13 bases not matched to a gene. The CDR3 region is CASIPAGGPVETDTQYF. CDR3 bases: TGCGCCAGCATCCCAGCGGGAGGGCCGGTGGAAACAGATACGCAGTATTTT.

The table lists this clonotype with many counts. The gene calls are TRBV12-3 or TRBV12-4 and TRBJ2-7, with D tentatively TRBD1 (5 bases). Between the trimmed V and J ends, which lost 2 bases and 6 bases, there was a span of 11 bases. The CDR3 sequence is 13 residues long. This CDR3 reads CASSLSRVSEQYF. In DNA, the CDR3 is TGTGCCAGCAGTTTAAGCAGGGTGAGCGAGCAGTACTTC.

The rearrangement uses TRBV10-3 and TRBJ2-2; 10 bases agree with TRBD2. V lost 7 bases, J lost 0 bases, and 5 bases stayed unmatched. The length of the CDR3 is 16 residues. Germline CDR1 ENHRY, CDR2 SYGVKD. The CDR3 protein is CAIKASGGPNTGELFF. CDR3 sequence (DNA): TGTGCCATCAAAGCTAGCGGGGGTCCGAACACCGGGGAGCTGTTTTTT.

This clonotype occurred many times. The CDR3 spells CASSRDSYEQYF. The CDR3 nucleotides are TGTGCCAGCAGCCGGGACAGCTACGAGCAGTACTTC. This rearrangement joins TRBV11-2 to TRBJ2-7; the match to TRBD1 covers 7 bases. The J segment lost 3 bases and the V segment lost 5 bases, leaving 1 base of the junction unmatched. This CDR3 region has 12 residues. Germline assignment: CDR1 SGHAT and CDR2 FQNNGV.

This clonotype was detected many times. The J gene is TRBJ1-3, the V gene TRBV6-6; no reliable D call. V was clipped by 0 bases and J by 0 bases, with 15 bases between them. The CDR3 is 18 amino acids. Germline V gives CDR1 MNHNY, CDR2 SVGAGI (reference sequence). CDR3: CASSYSITADHSGNTIYF. DNA for the CDR3: TGTGCCAGCAGTTACTCGATCACCGCAGACCACTCTGGAAACACCATATATTTT.

This clonotype was seen only a few times. The genes are TRBV20-1 and TRBJ2-5; tentative D call: TRBD2 (7 bases). The CDR3 sequence is 15 residues long. The V gene lost 0 bases and the J gene lost 4 bases, with 15 bases spanning the gap. CDR1 is DFQATT, CDR2 SNEGSKA, per germline (reference sequence). Here the CDR3 reads CSARDVRGAGETQYF. The CDR3 nucleotides read TGCAGTGCTAGAGATGTCCGGGGGGCCGGAGAGACCCAGTACTTC.

This clonotype was seen repeatedly, ten times or more. This sequence joins TRBV7-9 and TRBJ2-4, with 8 bases lining up with TRBD1. CDR1 and CDR2 from the germline V gene are SEHNR and FQNEAQ (reference sequence). The CDR3 has 15 amino acids. Unmatched junction bases numbered 9, after V lost 6 bases and J lost 5 bases. This CDR3 is CASSLQTGGQNIQYF. In nucleotides, the CDR3 is TGTGCCAGCAGTCTCCAAACAGGGGGACAAAACATTCAGTACTTC.

This clonotype was counted only a few times. The rearrangement links TRBV15 to TRBJ2-3, with D uncertain. Trimming shortened V by 5 bases and J by 4 bases, and 13 bases separated the two germline ends. Germline loops: CDR1 LNHNV, CDR2 YYDKDF (reference sequence). This CDR3 is built from 14 residues. As DNA, the CDR3 is TGTGCCACCAGCGCACATAAGGCAGCAGATACGCAGTATTTT. Its protein is CATSAHKAADTQYF. Variable domain in full (rest from reference TRBV15 and TRBJ2-3): DAMVIQNPRYQVTQFGKPVTLSCSQTLNHNVMYWYQQKSSQAPKLLFHYYDKDFNNEADTPDNFQSRRPNTSFCFLDIRSPGLGDTAMYLCATSAHKAADTQYFGPGTRLTVL.

The V call is TRBV6-5, the J call TRBJ2-3; 7 nucleotides agree with TRBD1. The DNA end lines up better with TRBJ1-5; the J call may be wrong. The length of the CDR3 is 13 residues. Germline loops: CDR1 MNHEY, CDR2 SVGAGI. CDR3 loop: CASSYSGTDTQHF. The CDR3 bases are TGTGCCAGCAGTTACTCTGGGACAGATACGCAGCATTTT.

The chain recombines TRBV6-1 with TRBJ2-2; TRBD1 might be the D (6 bases). Germline-derived CDR1 and CDR2 are MNHNS and SASEGT. Trimming cost V 6 bases and J 6 bases, with 17 bases left between them. The CDR3 consists of 15 residues. The CDR3 loop is CASRIYRVGPGELFF. In DNA, the CDR3 is TGTGCCAGCAGAATATACAGGGTTGGGCCCGGGGAGCTGTTTTTT.

This clonotype was counted at least ten times. J is TRBJ2-7 and V is TRBV7-8, with a weak D call TRBD2 (6 bases). CDR3 length equals 15 residues. Per germline, CDR1 SGHVS and CDR2 FQNEAQ. Deletions cut 5 bases from V and 5 bases from J, with 19 bases between. The CDR3 region is CASSPGRLGGNEQYF. The DNA of the CDR3 is TGTGCCAGCAGCCCGGGTAGGCTGGGAGGAAACGAGCAGTACTTC.

In its sample, this clonotype was seen many times. The V gene is TRBV27, the J gene TRBJ1-1; 7 bases match TRBD1. Losses at the gene ends were 5 bases for V and 5 bases for J; bases not matched to a gene: 5. The CDR3 length is 13 residues. From germline, CDR1 is MNHEY and CDR2 SMNVEV (reference sequence). In nucleotides, the CDR3 is TGTGCCAGCAGTACGACAGGGATTACTGAAGCTTTCTTT. Translation gives CASSTTGITEAFF.

This clonotype was seen many times. V is TRBV20-1 and J is TRBJ1-1; D might be TRBD1 (5 bases). The CDR3 contains 13 residues. The germline V and J ends were trimmed by 7 bases and 8 bases, with 20 bases remaining between them. The germline V gene has CDR1 DFQATT and CDR2 SNEGSKA (reference sequence). The CDR3 region is CSGREQVEREAFF. CDR3 DNA: TGCAGTGGGAGGGAACAGGTCGAAAGGGAAGCTTTCTTT.

There are a few counts of this clonotype. This chain links TRBV20-1 with TRBJ1-4; 8 nucleotides align to TRBD1. This CDR3 region has 15 residues. The germline V gene has CDR1 DFQATT and CDR2 SNEGSKA (reference sequence). The V gene end was trimmed by 2 bases and the J gene end by 7 bases; junction bases not matched to a gene: 9. The CDR3 nucleotides read TGCAGTGCTAGATTCCCCGGGACAGGTGGTGAAAAACTGTTTTTT. Encoded protein: CSARFPGTGGEKLFF.

This clonotype came up many times. The chain joins TRBV5-1 to TRBJ2-2, with TRBD2 matching over 8 bases. J lost 5 bases, V lost 3 bases, and 6 bases had no gene match. Germline loops: CDR1 SGHRS, CDR2 YFSETQ. The CDR3 is 15 residues long. Written as DNA, the CDR3 is TGCGCCAGCAGCTCTAGCGGGCCGGGGACCGGGGAGCTGTTTTTT. It encodes CASSSSGPGTGELFF.

There are a few counts of this clonotype. The V gene is TRBV7-9, the J gene TRBJ1-4; 8 bases match TRBD1. Germline V gives CDR1 SEHNR, CDR2 FQNEAQ (reference sequence). This CDR3 is 16 amino acids long. Trimming cost V 5 bases and J 2 bases; bases outside gene matches: 7. The DNA of the CDR3 is TGTGCCAGCAGCCCACCGGGACAGGCGACTAATGAAAAACTGTTTTTT. It translates to CASSPPGQATNEKLFF.

This clonotype was counted many times. V is TRBV6-1 and J is TRBJ2-1; 9 bases agree with TRBD1. Germline lookup yields CDR1 MNHNS and CDR2 SASEGT. V lost 3 bases, J lost 5 bases, and 11 bases stayed unmatched. This CDR3 has 17 residues. The CDR3 sequence: CASSDGTGWSTDNEQFF. Here the CDR3 DNA reads TGTGCCAGCAGTGATGGGACAGGGTGGAGTACGGACAATGAGCAGTTCTTC.

In its sample, this clonotype was seen many times. CDR3 amino acids: CSTDGDRGHGYGYTF. The CDR3 DNA is TGCAGCACCGACGGGGACAGGGGGCATGGCTATGGCTACACCTTC. The genes are TRBV29-1 and TRBJ1-2, with 12 bases identical to TRBD1. Germline V gene lookup returns CDR1 SQVTM and CDR2 ANQGSEA. J was trimmed by 4 bases and V by 8 bases; bases with no gene match: 11. The CDR3 extends over 15 amino acids.

This clonotype was seen repeatedly, ten times or more. The V call is TRBV10-3, the J call TRBJ2-1; TRBD2 matches at 9 bases. Germline assignment: CDR1 ENHRY and CDR2 SYGVKD. The length of the CDR3 is 17 residues. V was clipped by 8 bases and J by 7 bases; unmatched bases: 18. CDR3 DNA: TGTGCCATCGCCTTCTTTGGCGGGAGGGCCACGGGTAATGAGCAGTTCTTC. It specifies CAIAFFGGRATGNEQFF.

This clonotype appeared many times. This sequence joins TRBV11-3 and TRBJ2-7; D is unresolved. CDR3 size: 15 residues. V was cut by 5 bases and J by 2 bases, with 16 bases left in between. The V gene's germline CDR1 is SGHNT and CDR2 YENEEA. CDR3 nucleotide sequence: TGTGCCAGCAGCCAAAACGACGGCCCGCCCTACGAGCAGTACTTC. Translation gives CASSQNDGPPYEQYF.

The chain uses TRBV28 and TRBJ2-1; D gene uncertain. CDR1 is MDHEN and CDR2 is SYDVKM in the germline V gene. The CDR3 is made up of 14 amino acids. The V gene lost 1 base and the J gene lost 7 bases, with 11 bases spanning the gap. As DNA, the CDR3 is TGTGCCAGCAGTTTATCTTGGACCCAGAATGAGCAGTTCTTC. Its protein is CASSLSWTQNEQFF. Drawing the rest from reference TRBV28 and TRBJ2-1, the complete variable domain is DVKVTQSSRYLVKRTGEKVFLECVQDMDHENMFWYRQDPGLGLRLIYFSYDVKMKEKGDIPEGYSVSREKKERFSLILESASTNQTSMYLCASSLSWTQNEQFFGPGTRLTVL.

This clonotype was recorded many times. The V call is TRBV20-1, the J call TRBJ2-1, with 8 bases lining up with TRBD2. CDR3 length: 15 residues. Looked up from germline, CDR1 is DFQATT and CDR2 is SNEGSKA (reference sequence). V was pared by 6 bases and J by 6 bases, with 13 bases of the junction left unmatched. This chain's CDR3 is CSAPAGARLGNEQFF. The CDR3 DNA follows: TGCAGTGCCCCAGCGGGGGCCCGACTAGGCAATGAGCAGTTCTTC.

Ten or more counts support this clonotype. This chain links TRBV3-1 with TRBJ1-3; D gene unclear. The CDR3 runs 13 residues. The V and J ends lost 4 bases and 3 bases respectively, with 7 bases between them. Germline V gives CDR1 LGHDT, CDR2 YNNKEL (reference sequence). The DNA for the CDR3 is TGTGCCAGCAGCCTCGGCCTTGGAAACACCATATATTTT. This translates into CASSLGLGNTIYF.

In DNA form, the CDR3 reads TGTGCCAGCAGCCAAAACCGGGCAGGGGACACTGAAGCTTTCTTT. It specifies CASSQNRAGDTEAFF. The chain has TRBV14 and TRBJ1-1, with a possible D match to TRBD1 (6 bases). V was clipped by 2 bases and J by 3 bases, with 13 bases between them. In germline, CDR1 is SGHDN, CDR2 FVKESK. This CDR3 contains 15 residues.

This clonotype has at least ten counts. The chain carries TRBV30 and TRBJ1-1, with D hard to call. Trimming left V 2 bases short and J 4 bases short, with 8 bases between. The CDR3 length is 12 residues. The germline gives CDR1 GTSNPN, CDR2 SVGIG (reference sequence). Here the CDR3 reads CAWSTQATEAFF. The CDR3, as DNA: TGTGCCTGGAGTACCCAGGCCACTGAAGCTTTCTTT. The whole variable domain, remainder taken from reference TRBV30 and TRBJ1-1, is SQTIHQWPATLVQPVGSPLSLECTVEGTSNPNLYWYRQAAGRGLQLLFYSVGIGQISSEVPQNLSASRPQDRQFILSSKKLLLSDSGFYLCAWSTQATEAFFGQGTRLTVV.

In its sample, this clonotype was seen many times. The gene calls are TRBV15 and TRBJ2-3; TRBD2 is a possible D gene (7 bases). The CDR3 runs to 15 residues. In germline, CDR1 is LNHNV, CDR2 YYDKDF (reference sequence). Between the trimmed V and J ends, which lost 0 bases and 3 bases, there was a span of 10 bases. CDR3 DNA sequence: TGTGCCACCAGCAGAGATGGGGGGGCAACAGATACGCAGTATTTT. It specifies CATSRDGGATDTQYF.

The rearrangement joins TRBV7-9 to TRBJ1-5; no reliable D call. The CDR3 totals 13 residues. The ends were cut back, 3 bases at V and 4 bases at J, with 7 bases in the middle. Germline CDR1 is SEHNR and CDR2 is FQNEAQ (reference sequence). The CDR3 nucleotides are TGTGCCAGCAGCTTTGGTACAAATCAGCCCCAGCATTTT. Protein product: CASSFGTNQPQHF.

There are a few counts of this clonotype. J is TRBJ2-1 and V is TRBV5-1; 14 bases fit TRBD2. J gave up 7 bases and V 0 bases, and 3 bases lay outside the gene matches. The CDR3 contains 16 residues. Germline assignment: CDR1 SGHRS and CDR2 YFSETQ. CDR3 sequence: CASSLGGTSGSNEQFF. DNA of the CDR3: TGCGCCAGCAGCTTGGGGGGGACTAGCGGGAGTAATGAGCAGTTCTTC.